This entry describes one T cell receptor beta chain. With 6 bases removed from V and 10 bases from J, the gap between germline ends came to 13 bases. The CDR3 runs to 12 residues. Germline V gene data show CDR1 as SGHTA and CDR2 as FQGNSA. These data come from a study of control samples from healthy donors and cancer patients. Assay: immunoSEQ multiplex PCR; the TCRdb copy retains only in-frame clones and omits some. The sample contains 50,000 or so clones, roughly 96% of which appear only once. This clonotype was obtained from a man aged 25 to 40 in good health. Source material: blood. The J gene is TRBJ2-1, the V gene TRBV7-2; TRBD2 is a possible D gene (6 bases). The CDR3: CASSLGGGEQFF. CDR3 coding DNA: TGTGCCAGCAGTCTGGGGGGAGGAGAGCAGTTCTTC.